Below, 7 T cell receptor beta chains from the same sample are listed, as sequenced in a study of T-cell reconstitution after alpha-beta-depleted transplantation in children. Unique molecular identifiers were used in preparing the TCRbeta library. One entry per CDR3 protein, called by TCRdb with MiXCR from the PCR reads. Altogether around 410,000 distinct CDR3 sequences are present, approximately 10% being singletons, with the ten largest covering about 5%. Sequencing was performed on PBMCs from the stem cell graft donor, taken from the stem cell graft. The receptors shown here come from a human donor who donated a stem cell graft to a child with acute myeloid leukemia.

The rearrangement joins TRBV7-2 to TRBJ2-7; 9 bases fit TRBD2. The CDR3 runs to 17 residues. V lost 5 bases and J lost 1; bases outside the gene matches: 12. Germline CDR1 and CDR2: SGHTA and FQGNSA. The CDR3 nucleotides read TGTGCCAGCAGCGTAAAACCCCTCCTAGCGGGGTCCTACGAGCAGTACTTC. Translation: CASSVKPLLAGSYEQYF.

This clonotype was seen a few times. The CDR3 DNA reads TGCGCCAGCAGCGACGGGACTAGCGGGGGGACGTTTTTCACAGATACGCAGTATTTT. It is translated as CASSDGTSGGTFFTDTQYF. This chain links TRBV5-1 with TRBJ2-3; 15 bases agree with TRBD2. Germline V gene lookup returns CDR1 SGHRS and CDR2 YFSETQ. The CDR3 covers 19 residues. The junction had 11 bases not matched to a gene; V was cut back by 4 bases and J by 2 bases. The full variable domain, rest sourced from reference TRBV5-1 and TRBJ2-3, is KAGVTQTPRYLIKTRGQQVTLSCSPISGHRSVSWYQQTPGQGLQFLFEYFSETQRNKGNFPGRFSGRQFSNSRSEMNVSTLELGDSALYLCASSDGTSGGTFFTDTQYFGPGTRLTVL.

A note on this clonotype: The junction departs from the called germline gene at one end, perhaps through a read error. The chain couples TRBV20-1 to TRBJ1-2, with D possibly matching TRBD1 (6 bases). Germline assignment: CDR1 DFQATT and CDR2 SNEGSKA (reference sequence). The CDR3 spans 13 residues. CDR3 sequence (DNA): TGCAGTGCTACCCCACACAGGGACTATGTCTACACCTTC. This translates into CSATPHRDYVYTF.

This clonotype was found many times. This chain joins TRBV29-1 and TRBJ1-4, with 7 bases matching TRBD1. V was clipped by 5 bases and J by 8 bases; unmatched bases: 8. The CDR3 extends over 13 amino acids. Germline V gene lookup returns CDR1 SQVTM and CDR2 ANQGSEA. The chain's CDR3 is CSVRGQQGEKLFF. The CDR3 bases are TGCAGCGTTCGAGGACAACAGGGGGAAAAACTGTTTTTT.

Ten or more counts support this clonotype. The CDR3 nucleotides read TGCAGCGTTGTGGGACTGACCGGGCAGGATGAGCAGTTCTTC. It is translated as CSVVGLTGQDEQFF. The chain combines TRBV29-1 with TRBJ2-1, with a weak D call TRBD2 (6 bases). The CDR3 runs to 14 residues. Trimming stripped 4 bases from V and 8 bases from J, with 18 bases between. The V gene's germline CDR1 is SQVTM and CDR2 ANQGSEA.

This clonotype was counted only a few times. The V call is TRBV7-2, the J call TRBJ1-3, with D maybe TRBD1 (5 bases). Germline CDR1 SGHTA, CDR2 FQGNSA. V lost 4 bases to trimming and J lost 0 bases, with 10 bases between them. This CDR3 comprises 15 residues. The CDR3 spells CASSYVTGSGNTIYF. CDR3 nucleotides: TGTGCCAGCAGCTACGTTACAGGCTCTGGAAACACCATATATTTT.

The chain recombines TRBV12-3 or TRBV12-4 with TRBJ2-1; no definite D call. The CDR3 has 12 amino acids. V lost 2 bases, J lost 9 bases, and 8 bases lay in between. The CDR3 spells CASSLLGFEQFF. CDR3 coding DNA: TGTGCCAGCAGTTTATTGGGATTTGAGCAGTTCTTC.